The 15 T cell receptor beta chains given below trace back to one sample, sequenced in a study of blood T cells in healthy people across ages. Alongside a J-beta primer mix, a sample-barcoded 5' primer served in a second PCR lasting about 7 to 11 cycles. MiXCR was run by TCRdb on the 5' RACE reads, yielding one entry per CDR3 protein. The data contain 1.5 million to 2 million distinct CDR3 sequences, around 48% of them seen just once; the ten biggest clones take up less than 2.5%. The sequenced sample consisted of blood. These TCRs come from a woman aged 40 to 55 in good health.

The chain links TRBV27 to TRBJ2-3; D is possibly TRBD1 (6 bases). CDR3 length: 16 residues. V gave up 5 bases and J gave up 10 bases, with 25 bases separating them. Germline values: CDR1 MNHEY, CDR2 SMNVEV (reference sequence). This CDR3 reads CASSPQTGPKFSAQYF. The CDR3 nucleotides read TGTGCCAGCAGTCCCCAGACAGGACCTAAATTCTCTGCGCAGTATTTT.

J is TRBJ2-7 and V is TRBV2; a possible D gene is TRBD1 (5 bases). This CDR3 region has 15 residues. The germline V and J ends were trimmed by 2 bases and 4 bases, with 15 bases remaining between them. Looked up from germline, CDR1 is SNHLY and CDR2 is FYNNEI. CDR3 coding DNA: TGTGCCAGCAGTGAATTAAGTCAGGGTCTATACGAGCAGTACTTC. This codes for CASSELSQGLYEQYF.

The chain joins TRBV4-2 to TRBJ2-5, with a weak D call TRBD2 (5 bases). Germline V gene sequence: CDR1 LGHNA, CDR2 YNFKEQ. The CDR3 has 13 amino acids. V dropped 8 bases and J dropped 0 bases, with 10 bases sitting between them. CDR3 protein: CASAPGYQETQYF. The DNA of the CDR3 is TGTGCCAGCGCCCCGGGGTACCAAGAGACCCAGTACTTC.

The chain links TRBV5-6 to TRBJ2-5; D uncertain. The last part of the DNA fits TRBJ2-7 better; the J call may be wrong. CDR1 is SGHDT, CDR2 YYEEEE, per germline. The CDR3 extends over 13 amino acids. The CDR3 DNA follows: TGTGCCAGCAGCTTGGGTCCCCACGGCGAGCAGTACTTC. Its translation is CASSLGPHGEQYF.

The genes are TRBV27 and TRBJ1-4; D unresolved. The V and J ends lost 5 bases and 4 bases respectively, with 11 bases between them. CDR3 length: 14 amino acids. Germline assignment: CDR1 MNHEY and CDR2 SMNVEV (reference sequence). Here the CDR3 DNA reads TGTGCCAGCAGTCATCGGAACCTTAATGAAAAACTGTTTTTT. This codes for CASSHRNLNEKLFF. Drawing the rest from reference TRBV27 and TRBJ1-4, the complete variable domain is EAQVTQNPRYLITVTGKKLTVTCSQNMNHEYMSWYRQDPGLGLRQIYYSMNVEVTDKGDVPEGYKVSRKEKRNFPLILESPSPNQTSLYFCASSHRNLNEKLFFGSGTQLSVL.

In this sample, this clonotype turned up once. The chain links TRBV5-1 to TRBJ2-2, with 7 bases lining up with TRBD2. CDR1 and CDR2 from the germline V gene are SGHRS and YFSETQ. CDR3 length equals 17 residues. J gave up 8 bases and V 7 bases, and 20 bases lay outside the gene matches. The CDR3 protein is CASAVRPGLLQAGELFF. CDR3 nucleotide sequence: TGCGCCAGCGCAGTTCGGCCGGGACTACTTCAGGCGGGGGAGCTGTTTTTT. The whole variable domain, remainder taken from reference TRBV5-1 and TRBJ2-2, is KAGVTQTPRYLIKTRGQQVTLSCSPISGHRSVSWYQQTPGQGLQFLFEYFSETQRNKGNFPGRFSGRQFSNSRSEMNVSTLELGDSALYLCASAVRPGLLQAGELFFGEGSRLTVL.

The chain couples TRBV20-1 to TRBJ2-1; TRBD2 matches at 12 bases. This CDR3 has 14 amino acids. Germline trimming cut 5 bases from V and 4 bases from J; bases unmatched to any gene: 3. Germline V lookup: CDR1 DFQATT, CDR2 SNEGSKA (reference sequence). CDR3: CSAQTSGGYNEQFF. The CDR3 DNA sequence: TGCAGTGCTCAGACTAGCGGGGGTTACAATGAGCAGTTCTTC.

The chain combines TRBV18 with TRBJ2-3; unclear D gene. CDR3 length: 18 residues. Trimming removed 4 bases at V and 2 bases at J, with 22 bases between. Germline V gene lookup returns CDR1 KGHSH and CDR2 LQKENI. The CDR3 sequence: CASSQQPLTITPTDTQYF. The CDR3 region has the DNA TGTGCCAGCTCACAGCAACCACTTACGATCACCCCCACAGATACGCAGTATTTT. Full variable domain (outside the CDR3, taken from reference TRBV18 and TRBJ2-3): NAGVMQNPRHLVRRRGQEARLRCSPMKGHSHVYWYRQLPEEGLKFMVYLQKENIIDESGMPKERFSAEFPKEGPSILRIQQVVRGDSAAYFCASSQQPLTITPTDTQYFGPGTRLTVL.

V is TRBV6-5 and J is TRBJ1-2, with D possibly being TRBD1 (5 bases). CDR1 and CDR2 from the germline V gene are MNHEY and SVGAGI. V was shortened by 10 bases and J by 4 bases, with 19 bases between the two germline ends. This CDR3 has 14 amino acids. CDR3 bases: TGTGCCACCTACGAGCCGGGACGCAGCTATGGCTACACCTTC. It codes for CATYEPGRSYGYTF.

This clonotype was recorded a few times. This sequence joins TRBV6-5 and TRBJ2-6; 7 bases line up with TRBD1. The length of the CDR3 is 15 residues. J was trimmed by 0 bases and V by 6 bases; bases with no gene match: 2. Germline-derived CDR1 and CDR2 are MNHEY and SVGAGI. CDR3: CASRGQNSGANVLTF. The CDR3 DNA reads as TGTGCCAGCAGGGGACAGAACTCTGGGGCCAACGTCCTGACTTTC.

The chain is built from TRBV19 and TRBJ2-1; TRBD1 matches 7 bases. The CDR3 consists of 15 residues. V dropped 6 bases and J dropped 7; count of bases not matched to a gene: 12. Germline loops: CDR1 LNHDA, CDR2 SQIVND (reference sequence). CDR3 region: CASSYDRVRGNEQFF. The CDR3 DNA reads as TGTGCCAGTAGCTACGACAGGGTAAGAGGGAATGAGCAGTTCTTC.

J is TRBJ2-3 and V is TRBV27; 8 nucleotides match TRBD2. V was clipped by 5 bases and J by 9 bases; unmatched bases: 16. This CDR3 spans 16 amino acids. Germline CDR1 MNHEY, CDR2 SMNVEV (reference sequence). The CDR3 DNA reads as TGTGCCAGCAGTCCATTAAGGGGACTAGAGCAGGGGACGCAGTATTTT. Translated: CASSPLRGLEQGTQYF.

This sequence joins TRBV6-2 or TRBV6-3 and TRBJ1-4; 10 bases line up with TRBD1. This CDR3 comprises 17 residues. V lost 5 bases, J lost 7 bases, and 13 bases stayed unmatched. The germline V gene encodes CDR1 MNHEY and CDR2 SVGEGT. The CDR3: CASSDPGTGVFIEKLFF. CDR3 in DNA: TGTGCCAGCAGTGATCCCGGGACAGGGGTCTTTATTGAAAAACTGTTTTTT.

Turning to this clonotype: Since no conserved phenylalanine or tryptophan closes the CDR3, a read error is the likely cause. The chain recombines TRBV5-6 with TRBJ2-7; 8 bases match TRBD1. CDR1 is SGHDT, CDR2 YYEEEE, per germline. V was pared by 4 bases and J by 0 bases, with 9 bases of the junction left unmatched. The CDR3 runs 16 residues. The CDR3 reads CASSASDRGSSYEQYY. For the CDR3, the DNA is TGTGCCAGCAGCGCTAGCGACAGGGGCAGCTCCTACGAGCAGTACTAC.

J is TRBJ2-1 and V is TRBV29-1; either TRBD1 or TRBD2 may supply D (6 bases each). This CDR3 spans 12 amino acids. Germline loops: CDR1 SQVTM, CDR2 ANQGSEA. Trimming shortened V by 5 bases and J by 9 bases, and 14 bases separated the two germline ends. In DNA, the CDR3 is TGCAGCGTTAGGGGGGCCTTGGGTGAGCAGTTCTTC. This gives the protein CSVRGALGEQFF.